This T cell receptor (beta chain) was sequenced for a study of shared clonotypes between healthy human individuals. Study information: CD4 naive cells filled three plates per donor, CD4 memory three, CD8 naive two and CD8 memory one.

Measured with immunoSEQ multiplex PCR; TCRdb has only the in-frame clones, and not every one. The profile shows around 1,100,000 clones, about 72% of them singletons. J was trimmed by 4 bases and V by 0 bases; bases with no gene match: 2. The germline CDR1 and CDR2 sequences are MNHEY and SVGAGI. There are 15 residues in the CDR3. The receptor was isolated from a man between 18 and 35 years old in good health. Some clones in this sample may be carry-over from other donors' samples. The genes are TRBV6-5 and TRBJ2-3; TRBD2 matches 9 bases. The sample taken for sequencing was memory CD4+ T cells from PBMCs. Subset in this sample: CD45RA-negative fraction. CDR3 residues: CASSYSGTSPDTQYF. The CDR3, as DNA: TGTGCCAGCAGTTACTCGGGGACTAGCCCAGATACGCAGTATTTT.